Given below is one T cell receptor (beta chain) in context. No antigen is known for it. The data stem from a study of OX40 agonist ivuxolimab in advanced cancers. Findings of the study overall: At 0.1 to 3.0 mg/kg and by week 6, CD4+ and CD8+ T cells in the blood had expanded clonally.

Data came from immunoSEQ multiplex PCR; TCRdb stores just in-frame clones and leaves some out. The repertoire has approximately 92,000 clones, approximately 95% of them found once; the top ten carry approximately 2%. This CDR3 has 18 residues. V gave up 5 bases and J gave up 1 base; unmatched junction bases: 14. Germline V gene sequence: CDR1 MDHEN, CDR2 SYDVKM. Here the sequenced sample was CD4+ or CD8+ T cells sorted from blood, taken in a trial of the OX40 agonist ivuxolimab. The sequence derives from an adult with an advanced solid tumor such as melanoma, head and neck, liver or kidney cancer. V and J are TRBV28 and TRBJ1-1; 9 bases line up with TRBD1. The CDR3 reads CASSSYPGQGYWNTEAFF. CDR3 nucleotides: TGTGCCAGCAGTAGTTACCCGGGACAGGGTTACTGGAACACTGAAGCTTTCTTT.